The present TCR beta chain was sequenced within a study of blood T cell repertoires in COVID-19. Background on the study: Donors in the United States, Italy and Spain gave samples during acute or convalescent COVID-19. The analysed material was cDNA or gDNA that came from T cells, B-cell-depleted T cells, or PBMCs.

Using immunoSEQ multiplex PCR, the repertoire was profiled, and TCRdb retains in-frame clones only, with some absent. The sample has about 25,000 clones, 80% to 90% seen once. From germline, CDR1 is SGHVS and CDR2 FQNEAQ. V dropped 4 bases and J dropped 1; count of bases not matched to a gene: 2. CDR3 length: 15 amino acids. The sequencing sample was made of peripheral blood. The V and J genes are TRBV7-8 and TRBJ2-3; 10 bases align to TRBD2. This receptor was obtained from a man between 65 and 85 years old in a cohort sampled during active COVID-19. The CDR3 loop is CASSSSGSGTDTQYF. The CDR3 DNA follows: TGTGCCAGCAGCTCTAGCGGGAGCGGCACAGATACGCAGTATTTT.